Described below is a single T cell receptor beta chain sequence and its context. What it recognizes is unknown. This record comes from a study of OX40 agonist ivuxolimab in advanced cancers. The study's findings and limits: Among the lowest levels of clonal expansion were found in partial responders at 0.1-3.0 mg/kg.

Trimming removed 1 base from V and 5 bases from J, with 12 bases in between. The CDR3 extends over 14 amino acids. The germline V gene encodes CDR1 LGHNA and CDR2 YNFKEQ. Method: immunoSEQ multiplex PCR; TCRdb's copy keeps in-frame clones and lacks some. The sample has about 19,000 clones, approximately 71% seen once. The TCR was taken from an adult with an advanced solid tumor such as melanoma, head and neck, liver or kidney cancer. The starting material was CD4+ or CD8+ T cells sorted from blood, obtained in a trial of the OX40 agonist ivuxolimab. The chain uses TRBV4-2 and TRBJ2-7, with D possibly matching TRBD1 (6 bases). The CDR3 reads CASSQGAGADEQYF. The CDR3 nucleotides read TGTGCCAGCAGCCAAGGGGCAGGGGCCGACGAGCAGTACTTC.